This T cell receptor (beta chain) is from a study of blood T cells in healthy people across ages. Study-wide points: Estimates of diversity drawn from one million T cells were considered underestimates.

To note about this clonotype: The target antigen is unknown.

In germline, CDR1 is SQVTM, CDR2 ANQGSEA. J was trimmed by 0 bases and V by 1 base; bases with no gene match: 3. This CDR3 region has 14 residues. Through a sample-barcoded 5' primer and a J-beta primer mix, a second PCR was run for roughly 6 to 11 cycles. Each sample provided no less than 2.5 million CDR3-containing paired-end reads. TCRdb re-called the 5' RACE reads through MiXCR, storing one row per CDR3 protein. This table has 1,500,000 or so distinct CDR3 sequences, around 59% appearing once. The clonotype was recovered from a man younger than 35 in good health. The chain links TRBV29-1 to TRBJ2-7; TRBD1 aligns across 7 bases. Sequenced material: blood. This CDR3 is CSVEVWDSSYEQYF. CDR3 DNA sequence: TGCAGCGTTGAAGTGTGGGACAGCTCCTACGAGCAGTACTTC.